This passage covers 17 T cell receptor beta chains from one sample sequenced in a study of human T cells and chemical hapten exposure. In TCRdb, the RACE reads were re-called with MiXCR into one record per CDR3 protein. Among roughly 100,000 distinct CDR3 sequences listed, roughly 9.6% were seen once. Time point in this sample: patch test 1, 2 weeks after DPC sensitization. Treatment denoted: therapeutic diphenylcyclopropenone sensitization with weekly scalp DPC. Sequences were derived from whole blood, sampled in connection with sensitization to the hapten diphenylcyclopropenone (DPC). The receptors were gathered from a woman in her thirties or forties with alopecia areata. Some clones in this sample may be carry-over from other donors' samples.

This clonotype was detected ten times or more. The rearrangement uses TRBV11-2 and TRBJ2-7; weak D call: TRBD1 (5 bases). V dropped 4 bases and J dropped 0 bases, with 19 bases sitting between them. The CDR3 totals 17 residues. Germline values: CDR1 SGHAT, CDR2 FQNNGV. The CDR3 bases are TGTGCCAGCAGCTCCGTAGACAGATTTGCCATCTCCTACGAGCAGTACTTC. Its translation: CASSSVDRFAISYEQYF.

Comment on this clonotype: Mismatch with germline at one junction end may stem from a read error. The chain uses TRBV28 and TRBJ1-5; D is uncertain. The V gene's germline CDR1 is MDHEN and CDR2 SYDVKM. The CDR3 has 10 amino acids. The CDR3 sequence is CASSLEPQHF. CDR3 sequence (DNA): TGTGCCAGCTCTTTGGAGCCCCAGCACTTT.

This clonotype was seen only a few times. CDR3 DNA sequence: TGTGCCAGCAGCTTAGCCCCCGGGATGAATTCACCCCTCCACTTT. Translation gives CASSLAPGMNSPLHF. The rearrangement links TRBV7-8 to TRBJ1-6; D gene ambiguous. The CDR3 extends over 15 amino acids. The V gene lost 0 bases and the J gene lost 7 bases, with 10 bases spanning the gap. Per germline, CDR1 SGHVS and CDR2 FQNEAQ.

The sample holds one count of this clonotype. A much larger clone differs from this one at a single base, so this may be a read error. The conserved phenylalanine or tryptophan is not found at the CDR3 terminus, so this likely reflects a read error. The V and J genes are TRBV3-1 and TRBJ2-6; D remains unclear. The germline gives CDR1 LGHDT, CDR2 YNNKEL (reference sequence). This CDR3 spans 15 amino acids. Trimming removed 4 bases at V and 2 bases at J, with 9 bases between. Here the CDR3 reads CASSPIVAGANVLTL. For the CDR3, the DNA is TGTGCCAGCAGCCCCATCGTGGCTGGGGCCAACGTCCTGACTCTC.

This chain links TRBV5-1 with TRBJ1-2; 8 bases agree with TRBD1. The V and J ends lost 4 bases and 6 bases, in that order; junction bases with no gene match: 11. The CDR3 is 15 residues long. Looked up from germline, CDR1 is SGHRS and CDR2 is YFSETQ. CDR3 protein: CASSPDRAVVDGYTF. Written as DNA, the CDR3 is TGCGCCAGCAGCCCGGACAGGGCGGTAGTAGATGGCTACACCTTC. Full variable domain (rest looked up from reference TRBV5-1 and TRBJ1-2): KAGVTQTPRYLIKTRGQQVTLSCSPISGHRSVSWYQQTPGQGLQFLFEYFSETQRNKGNFPGRFSGRQFSNSRSEMNVSTLELGDSALYLCASSPDRAVVDGYTFGSGTRLTVV.

Ten or more counts support this clonotype. The rearrangement links TRBV3-1 to TRBJ1-1, with 8 positions matching TRBD1. The germline CDR1 and CDR2 sequences are LGHDT and YNNKEL (reference sequence). The CDR3 has 13 amino acids. Trimming cost V 2 bases and J 8 bases; bases outside gene matches: 4. The CDR3 region is CASSQRQGLEAFF. The CDR3 nucleotides read TGTGCCAGCAGCCAACGACAGGGGCTAGAAGCTTTCTTT.

This clonotype was detected many times. The genes are TRBV9 and TRBJ2-1; possible D gene TRBD2, 5 bases. The germline gives CDR1 SGDLS, CDR2 YYNGEE. V was cut by 2 bases and J by 9 bases, with 18 bases left in between. CDR3 length: 15 residues. CDR3 DNA: TGTGCCAGCAGCGTCCCGGGTCCCGCGGGTAGTGAGCAGTTCTTC. The encoded protein is CASSVPGPAGSEQFF.

This clonotype was detected many times. This sequence joins TRBV3-1 and TRBJ2-1; 10 nucleotides match TRBD2. V dropped 4 bases and J dropped 7; count of bases not matched to a gene: 7. CDR1 and CDR2 (germline): LGHDT, YNNKEL (reference sequence). The CDR3 runs 15 residues. The CDR3 sequence: CASSPLLAGGNEQFF. DNA of the CDR3: TGTGCCAGCAGCCCCCTGTTAGCGGGGGGAAATGAGCAGTTCTTC.

In its sample, this clonotype was seen a few times. This chain uses TRBV4-3 with TRBJ1-4; perhaps TRBD1 as D (5 bases). V was pared by 1 base and J by 0 bases, with 9 bases between. CDR1 is LGHNA and CDR2 is YSLEER in the germline V gene. This CDR3 has 16 residues. The CDR3 reads CASSQVKGATNEKLFF. The CDR3 DNA reads TGCGCCAGCAGCCAAGTGAAAGGGGCAACTAATGAAAAACTGTTTTTT.

The chain joins TRBV7-8 to TRBJ2-1; 16 bases agree with TRBD2. The ends lost 4 bases at V and 10 bases at J; junction bases unmatched: 7. CDR3 size: 16 residues. Germline V CDR1 and CDR2: SGHVS, FQNEAQ. The CDR3 DNA reads TGTGCCAGCAGCTGGGGACTAGCGGGAGGGCAGGGCGAGCAGTTCTTC. Its protein is CASSWGLAGGQGEQFF.

Comment on this clonotype: A read error is possible here, since a much larger clone lies one base away. The chain links TRBV5-1 to TRBJ2-7; D remains unclear. Trimming took 0 bases from V and 1 from J, leaving 5 bases between them. This CDR3 spans 13 amino acids. In germline, CDR1 is SGHRS, CDR2 YFSETQ. CDR3 loop: CASSLDGSYEQYF. In DNA, the CDR3 is TGCGCCAGCAGCTTGGACGGATCCTACGAGCAGTACTTC.

This clonotype showed up just a few times. This rearrangement joins TRBV30 to TRBJ2-7, with TRBD2 matching over 10 bases. V was pared by 2 bases and J by 3 bases, with 1 base of the junction left unmatched. This CDR3 has 13 residues. Germline V gene lookup returns CDR1 GTSNPN and CDR2 SVGIG (reference sequence). The CDR3 DNA sequence: TGTGCCTGGAGTAGGACTAGCGGCTACGAGCAGTACTTC. This codes for CAWSRTSGYEQYF.

This clonotype was seen repeatedly, ten times or more. The chain uses TRBV6-2 or TRBV6-3 and TRBJ2-6; no clear D. The CDR3 spans 17 residues. CDR1 and CDR2 from the germline V gene are MNHEY and SVGEGT. The V end was cut by 3 bases, the J end by 0 bases, with 12 bases between. The DNA for the CDR3 is TGTGCCAGCAGTTATGAAGGACGCCTCTCTGGGGCCAACGTCCTGACTTTC. It encodes CASSYEGRLSGANVLTF.

V gene TRBV4-3 combines with J gene TRBJ2-7; D gene ambiguous. The CDR3 extends over 14 amino acids. CDR1 is LGHNA and CDR2 is YSLEER in the germline V gene. V dropped 0 bases and J dropped 11 bases, with 17 bases sitting between them. The CDR3 nucleotides read TGCGCCAGCAGCCAAGAATGGGCCAACGTGAAGGAGTACTTC. This sequence encodes CASSQEWANVKEYF.

This clonotype was counted at least ten times. The chain has TRBV11-2 and TRBJ1-6; 9 bases map to TRBD1. Germline trimming cut 3 bases from V and 9 bases from J; bases unmatched to any gene: 6. Germline CDR1 SGHAT, CDR2 FQNNGV. The CDR3 runs 15 residues. This CDR3 is CASSLTGTGFSPLHF. In DNA form, the CDR3 reads TGTGCCAGCAGCTTGACCGGGACAGGGTTTTCACCCCTCCACTTT.

About this clonotype itself: The junction departs from the called germline gene at one end, perhaps through a read error. The chain employs TRBV12-3 or TRBV12-4 and TRBJ2-3; 8 bases fit TRBD1. The CDR3 is made up of 16 amino acids. Written as DNA, the CDR3 is TGTGCCAGCAACACCGGGACAGGCCAAGGAGCAGATACGGAGTATTTT. Translation gives CASNTGTGQGADTEYF.

This clonotype was picked up many times. The chain combines TRBV6-5 with TRBJ1-6, with 7 positions matching TRBD1. The length of the CDR3 is 15 residues. Germline V lookup: CDR1 MNHEY, CDR2 SVGAGI. Trimming cost V 7 bases and J 7 bases; bases outside gene matches: 10. CDR3 DNA sequence: TGTGCCAGCACCAAAGGGACAGTAAGCAATTCACCCCTCCACTTT. It translates to CASTKGTVSNSPLHF.